One and the same sample provided the 30 T cell receptor beta chains below, sequenced in a study of radiotherapy plus CTLA-4 blockade in lung cancer. Using immunoSEQ multiplex PCR, the repertoire was profiled, and TCRdb retains in-frame clones only, with some absent. This table holds some 100,000 clones, roughly four fifths found once. The sample in question was peripheral blood, obtained from a patient treated with radiotherapy plus ipilimumab. Receptor source: a human donor with non-small cell lung cancer that progressed on radiotherapy plus ipilimumab.

The V gene is TRBV10-1, the J gene TRBJ1-6; D not resolved. V lost 8 bases and J 0 bases, leaving 17 bases between the germline ends. CDR1 WNHNN and CDR2 SYGVQD come from the germline V gene (reference sequence). This CDR3 has 17 residues. CDR3 sequence: CASRRAPASSYNSPLHF. DNA for the CDR3: TGCGCCAGCCGAAGGGCCCCGGCCAGCTCCTATAATTCACCCCTCCACTTT.

The chain is built from TRBV7-6 and TRBJ1-4, with D possibly TRBD1 on 5 matching bases. The CDR3 runs to 13 residues. Germline V gene sequence: CDR1 SGHVS, CDR2 FNYEAQ. The ends were cut back, 5 bases at V and 8 bases at J, with 12 bases in the middle. CDR3 DNA: TGTGCCAGCAGCCTCCGGGACGGCGAAAAACTGTTTTTT. This encodes CASSLRDGEKLFF.

The V call is TRBV9, the J call TRBJ2-7; TRBD1 matches at 8 bases. J was trimmed by 5 bases and V by 3 bases; bases with no gene match: 13. The V gene's germline CDR1 is SGDLS and CDR2 YYNGEE. The CDR3 has 16 residues. CDR3 region: CASSADRARNGNEQYF. Here the CDR3 DNA reads TGTGCCAGCAGCGCGGACAGGGCAAGAAATGGGAACGAGCAGTACTTC.

V and J are TRBV11-2 and TRBJ1-2; D possibly corresponds to TRBD1 (5 bases). The CDR3 extends over 13 amino acids. Germline V gene data show CDR1 as SGHAT and CDR2 as FQNNGV. Trimming pared 9 bases from V and 6 bases from J, leaving 17 bases between. The CDR3 coding sequence is TGTGCCAGTCAAACCCTTGGGGGGGATGGCTACACCTTC. Translated: CASQTLGGDGYTF.

The chain employs TRBV5-6 and TRBJ1-1, with no clear D. This CDR3 comprises 15 residues. The germline V gene encodes CDR1 SGHDT and CDR2 YYEEEE. Trimming took off 4 bases at V and 1 base at J, with 14 bases between the two ends. The CDR3 loop is CASSGFWGQNTEAFF. CDR3 coding DNA: TGTGCCAGCAGCGGGTTTTGGGGTCAGAACACTGAAGCTTTCTTT.

This sequence joins TRBV7-2 and TRBJ2-3, with 13 nucleotides matching TRBD2. CDR1 and CDR2 from the germline V gene are SGHTA and FQGNSA. V lost 5 bases, J lost 5 bases, and 10 bases stayed unmatched. The CDR3 loop spans 17 amino acids. CDR3 bases: TGTGCCAGCAGCCCGTCCGGACTAGCGGGGGTCGGAGATACGCAGTATTTT. Encoded protein: CASSPSGLAGVGDTQYF.

The V call is TRBV5-4, the J call TRBJ2-7; possible D gene TRBD1, 6 bases. There are 14 residues in the CDR3. The germline V gene encodes CDR1 SGHNT and CDR2 YYREEE (reference sequence). Trimming took off 1 base at V and 0 bases at J, with 8 bases between the two ends. The CDR3 DNA reads as TGTGCCAGCAGCTTGTACAGGGACTCCTACGAGCAGTACTTC. This sequence encodes CASSLYRDSYEQYF.

CDR3 bases: TGTGCCAGCAGCCTCCTGCAGGGAGGCTATGGCTACACCTTC. This sequence encodes CASSLLQGGYGYTF. This sequence joins TRBV13 and TRBJ1-2, with a tentative D call TRBD1 (5 bases). With 5 bases removed from V and 4 bases from J, the gap between germline ends came to 14 bases. From germline, CDR1 is PRHDT and CDR2 FYEKMQ (reference sequence). The length of the CDR3 is 14 residues. The full variable domain, rest sourced from reference TRBV13 and TRBJ1-2, is AAGVIQSPRHLIKEKRETATLKCYPIPRHDTVYWYQQGPGQDPQFLISFYEKMQSDKGSIPDRFSAQQFSDYHSELNMSSLELGDSALYFCASSLLQGGYGYTFGSGTRLTVV.

This sequence joins TRBV25-1 and TRBJ2-2; D is uncertain. The CDR3 length is 11 residues. Germline loops: CDR1 MGHDK, CDR2 SYGVNS. V was shortened by 6 bases and J by 2 bases, with 1 base between the two germline ends. CDR3 sequence reads: CASSNTGELFF. CDR3 bases: TGTGCCAGCAGCAACACCGGGGAGCTGTTTTTT. Variable domain in full (rest from reference TRBV25-1 and TRBJ2-2): EADIYQTPRYLVIGTGKKITLECSQTMGHDKMYWYQQDPGMELHLIHYSYGVNSTEKGDLSSESTVSRIRTEHFPLTLESARPSHTSQYLCASSNTGELFFGEGSRLTVL.

This clone turned up a few times. This chain links TRBV28 with TRBJ2-7, with 8 positions matching TRBD2. Germline loops: CDR1 MDHEN, CDR2 SYDVKM. Trimming at V came to 0 bases and at J to 3 bases, leaving 4 bases not matched to a gene. The CDR3 covers 15 residues. The CDR3 region has the DNA TGTGCCAGCAGTTTATGGAGCGGGGGCATCTACGAGCAGTACTTC. Protein: CASSLWSGGIYEQYF.

The V call is TRBV27, the J call TRBJ2-2, with 10 bases fitting TRBD1. Germline V gives CDR1 MNHEY, CDR2 SMNVEV (reference sequence). This CDR3 has 14 residues. V gave up 6 bases and J gave up 9 bases; unmatched junction bases: 7. CDR3 sequence: CASSPTGGTWELFF. As DNA, the CDR3 is TGTGCCAGCAGCCCGACAGGGGGCACTTGGGAGCTGTTTTTT.

This clone was seen a single time. V usage is TRBV10-3 and J usage is TRBJ1-1; D unresolved. V dropped 7 bases and J dropped 1 base, with 10 bases sitting between them. This CDR3 is 13 amino acids long. In germline, CDR1 is ENHRY, CDR2 SYGVKD. CDR3 DNA sequence: TGTGCCATCACCATGGGAGAGAACACTGAAGCTTTCTTT. Residues: CAITMGENTEAFF.

The chain recombines TRBV5-4 with TRBJ1-1, with D possibly being TRBD1 (6 bases). The CDR3 loop spans 14 amino acids. Germline V gene sequence: CDR1 SGHNT, CDR2 YYREEE (reference sequence). V lost 2 bases to trimming and J lost 6 bases, with 14 bases between them. In DNA, the CDR3 is TGTGCCAGCAGCTTAGGGGGTGGCTGGGCTGAAGCTTTCTTT. Translating gives CASSLGGGWAEAFF.

J is TRBJ2-5 and V is TRBV2, with 8 bases that match TRBD1. Unmatched junction bases numbered 16, after V lost 8 bases and J lost 5 bases. This CDR3 region has 16 residues. From germline, CDR1 is SNHLY and CDR2 FYNNEI. CDR3 DNA sequence: TGTGCCAGCTACCGGGACAGGCAACAACTCACGGAGACCCAGTACTTC. Residues: CASYRDRQQLTETQYF.

V and J are TRBV21-1 and TRBJ2-7; the tabulated D call, TRBD2, remains unverified against the DNA. TRBV21-1 is listed as a pseudogene. This CDR3 comprises 16 residues. CDR3 DNA: TGTGCCAGCAGCTTAAGGACGGTGGGGGGTTTATACGAGCAGTACTTC. Protein product: CASSLRTVGGLYEQYF.

This rearrangement joins TRBV5-5 to TRBJ1-1, with D tentatively TRBD1 (6 bases). Between the trimmed V and J ends, which lost 4 bases and 2 bases, there was a span of 12 bases. The germline V gene has CDR1 SGHKS and CDR2 YYEKEE (reference sequence). The CDR3 is made up of 14 amino acids. The CDR3 here is CASSRGTPNTEAFF. DNA of the CDR3: TGTGCCAGCAGCAGAGGGACACCTAACACTGAAGCTTTCTTT.

The genes are TRBV5-4 and TRBJ2-3; D perhaps matches TRBD2 (6 bases). The germline V gene has CDR1 SGHNT and CDR2 YYREEE (reference sequence). The CDR3 consists of 16 residues. V was cut by 1 base and J by 3 bases, with 15 bases left in between. CDR3 DNA sequence: TGTGCCAGCAGCTTGTTAAGGGAGGTAGGGACAGATACGCAGTATTTT. Protein sequence: CASSLLREVGTDTQYF.

The CDR3 DNA follows: TGTGCCAGCAGGATGGACGGTACTAATTCACCCCTCCACTTT. Translated: CASRMDGTNSPLHF. This chain links TRBV25-1 with TRBJ1-6; D unresolved. Deletions cut 6 bases from V and 6 bases from J, with 12 bases between. The CDR3 covers 14 residues. Germline lookup yields CDR1 MGHDK and CDR2 SYGVNS.

The chain uses TRBV27 and TRBJ2-6; 12 bases line up with TRBD1. The CDR3 loop spans 19 amino acids. Germline CDR1 is MNHEY and CDR2 is SMNVEV (reference sequence). With V trimmed by 0 bases and J by 4 bases, 7 bases remained unmatched. DNA for the CDR3: TGTGCCAGCAGTTTATCGGGCGGGACAGGGGGCTTCGGGGCCAACGTCCTGACTTTC. Protein: CASSLSGGTGGFGANVLTF.

This clone is medium-sized within its sample. This sequence joins TRBV4-1 and TRBJ1-1, with unresolved D. Germline CDR1 is MGHRA and CDR2 is YSYEKL. V shed 4 bases and J shed 1 base, with 13 bases lying between them. This CDR3 contains 15 residues. The CDR3 sequence is CASSPPGRANTEAFF. The CDR3, as DNA: TGCGCCAGCAGCCCCCCGGGTCGGGCGAACACTGAAGCTTTCTTT.

The chain has TRBV6-1 and TRBJ2-7, with 10 nucleotides matching TRBD1. CDR1 is MNHNS, CDR2 SASEGT, per germline. The V and J ends lost 5 bases and 4 bases, in that order; junction bases with no gene match: 8. This CDR3 is 15 amino acids long. The CDR3 spells CASSPGQGIEYEQYF. The DNA of the CDR3 is TGTGCCAGCAGTCCGGGACAGGGGATTGAGTACGAGCAGTACTTC.

The chain carries TRBV19 and TRBJ1-5, with D hard to call. CDR1 and CDR2 from the germline V gene are LNHDA and SQIVND (reference sequence). This CDR3 spans 18 amino acids. V lost 5 bases, J lost 2 bases, and 22 bases lay in between. The CDR3 region is CASSSQVSGGRGNQPQHF. CDR3 nucleotide sequence: TGTGCCAGTAGTTCCCAGGTGTCGGGAGGACGCGGCAATCAGCCCCAGCATTTT.

This sequence joins TRBV10-3 and TRBJ2-3; 7 positions match TRBD2. Unmatched junction bases numbered 9, after V lost 4 bases and J lost 8 bases. Looked up from germline, CDR1 is ENHRY and CDR2 is SYGVKD. The CDR3 spans 14 residues. The CDR3 protein is CAISGDSPGGTQYF. As DNA, the CDR3 is TGTGCCATCAGTGGGGACTCCCCGGGGGGTACGCAGTATTTT.

The J gene is TRBJ2-3, the V gene TRBV2, with 12 bases that match TRBD2. The CDR3 spans 16 residues. Germline V gene lookup returns CDR1 SNHLY and CDR2 FYNNEI. V trimming: 4 bases; J trimming: 6 bases; junction bases outside the gene matches: 8. The CDR3 nucleotides are TGTGCCAGCAGTGGACTAGCGGGGGTGCTGGGGGATACGCAGTATTTT. The encoded protein is CASSGLAGVLGDTQYF.

The chain combines TRBV19 with TRBJ2-2, with a possible D match to TRBD2 (7 bases). The ends were cut back, 5 bases at V and 5 bases at J, with 21 bases in the middle. Germline CDR1 is LNHDA and CDR2 is SQIVND (reference sequence). The CDR3 is 17 amino acids. In DNA form, the CDR3 reads TGTGCCAGTAGTCCCCTCGGAGGGGGGGCGAGAACCGGGGAGCTGTTTTTT. Translation: CASSPLGGGARTGELFF.

This chain joins TRBV29-1 and TRBJ1-3, with D possibly TRBD1 on 6 matching bases. The V and J ends lost 5 bases and 0 bases respectively, with 14 bases between them. CDR1 is SQVTM, CDR2 ANQGSEA, per germline. CDR3 length: 15 residues. The CDR3 coding sequence is TGCAGCGTTAACCCTAAAGGGGGCTCTGGAAACACCATATATTTT. Translated, it gives CSVNPKGGSGNTIYF.

The sample holds a few counts of this clone. The chain carries TRBV7-6 and TRBJ2-5; D call uncertain. V was shortened by 3 bases and J by 2 bases, with 7 bases between the two germline ends. This CDR3 is 13 amino acids long. Per the germline V gene, CDR1 is SGHVS and CDR2 is FNYEAQ. In DNA, the CDR3 is TGTGCCAGCAGCTTCGTCTCGCAAGAGACCCAGTACTTC. This translates into CASSFVSQETQYF.

The chain carries TRBV27 and TRBJ2-7, with a possible D match to TRBD1 (6 bases). Per the germline V gene, CDR1 is MNHEY and CDR2 is SMNVEV (reference sequence). Trimming removed 3 bases at V and 6 bases at J, with 9 bases between. The CDR3 has 12 residues. For the CDR3, the DNA is TGTGCCAGCAGTTTCATGGGGGCCGAGCAGTACTTC. Its translation is CASSFMGAEQYF.

The rearrangement joins TRBV20-1 to TRBJ2-3; D ambiguous. CDR1 and CDR2 (germline): DFQATT, SNEGSKA (reference sequence). V dropped 2 bases and J dropped 7 bases, with 7 bases sitting between them. The length of the CDR3 is 11 residues. The CDR3 protein is CSARSLHTQYF. CDR3 DNA sequence: TGCAGTGCTAGATCACTTCATACGCAGTATTTT.

The V and J genes are TRBV11-2 and TRBJ2-2; 7 positions match TRBD2. Trimming removed 5 bases from V and 3 bases from J; junction bases left unmatched: 3. The CDR3 is 14 residues long. CDR1 SGHAT and CDR2 FQNNGV come from the germline V gene. CDR3 amino acids: CASSPSGYTGELFF. The DNA for the CDR3 is TGTGCCAGCAGCCCTAGCGGTTACACCGGGGAGCTGTTTTTT.